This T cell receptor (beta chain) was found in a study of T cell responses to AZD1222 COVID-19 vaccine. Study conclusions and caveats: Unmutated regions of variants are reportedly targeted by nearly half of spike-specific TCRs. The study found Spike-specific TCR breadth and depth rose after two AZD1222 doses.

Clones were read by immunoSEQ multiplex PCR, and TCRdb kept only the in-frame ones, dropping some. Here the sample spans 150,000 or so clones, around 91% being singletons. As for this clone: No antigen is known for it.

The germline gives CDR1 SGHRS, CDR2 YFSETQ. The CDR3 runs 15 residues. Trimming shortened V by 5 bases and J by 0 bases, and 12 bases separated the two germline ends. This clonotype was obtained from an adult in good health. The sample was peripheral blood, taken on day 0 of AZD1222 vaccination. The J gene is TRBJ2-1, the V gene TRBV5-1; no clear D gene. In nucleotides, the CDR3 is TGCGCCAGCAGGAGGACCTCCAGCTCCTACAATGAGCAGTTCTTC. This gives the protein CASRRTSSSYNEQFF.